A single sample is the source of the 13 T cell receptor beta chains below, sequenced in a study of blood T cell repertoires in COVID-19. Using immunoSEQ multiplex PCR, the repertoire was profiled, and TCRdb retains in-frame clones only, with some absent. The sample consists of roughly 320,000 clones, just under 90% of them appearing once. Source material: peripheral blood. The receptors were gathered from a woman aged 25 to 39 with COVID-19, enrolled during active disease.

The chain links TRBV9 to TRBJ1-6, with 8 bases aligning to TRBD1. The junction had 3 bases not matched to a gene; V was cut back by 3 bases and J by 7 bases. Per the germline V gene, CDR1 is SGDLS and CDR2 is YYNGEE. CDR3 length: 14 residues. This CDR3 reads CASSAHRGNSPLHF. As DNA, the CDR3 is TGTGCCAGCAGCGCCCACAGGGGGAATTCACCCCTCCACTTT.

The CDR3 bases are TGTGCCAGCAGCGTAGGTGGAAGGGGGTCCGGGGCCAACGTCCTGACTTTC. This sequence encodes CASSVGGRGSGANVLTF. The J gene is TRBJ2-6, the V gene TRBV9; perhaps TRBD1 as D (6 bases). Germline CDR1 is SGDLS and CDR2 is YYNGEE. Trimming took 0 bases from V and 4 from J, leaving 14 bases between them. The CDR3 is 17 residues long.

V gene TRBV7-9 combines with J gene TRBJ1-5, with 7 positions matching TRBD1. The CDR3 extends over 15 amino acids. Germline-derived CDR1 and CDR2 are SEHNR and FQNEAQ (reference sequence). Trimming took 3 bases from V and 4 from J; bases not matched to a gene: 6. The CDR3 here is CASSLGDSSNQPQHF. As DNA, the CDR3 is TGTGCCAGCAGCTTGGGGGACAGTTCGAATCAGCCCCAGCATTTT.

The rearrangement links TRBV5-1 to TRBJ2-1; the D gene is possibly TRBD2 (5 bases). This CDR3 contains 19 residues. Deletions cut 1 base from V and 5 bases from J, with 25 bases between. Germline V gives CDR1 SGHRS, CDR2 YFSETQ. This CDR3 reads CASSLTPARRLTRDNEQFF. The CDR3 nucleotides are TGCGCCAGCAGCTTGACGCCGGCACGAAGACTAACCAGAGACAATGAGCAGTTCTTC.

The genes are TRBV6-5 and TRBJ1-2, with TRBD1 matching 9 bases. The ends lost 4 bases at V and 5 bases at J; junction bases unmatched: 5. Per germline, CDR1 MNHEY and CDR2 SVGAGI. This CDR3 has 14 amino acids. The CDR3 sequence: CASSWGQGGYGYTF. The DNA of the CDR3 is TGTGCCAGCAGTTGGGGACAGGGAGGGTATGGCTACACCTTC.

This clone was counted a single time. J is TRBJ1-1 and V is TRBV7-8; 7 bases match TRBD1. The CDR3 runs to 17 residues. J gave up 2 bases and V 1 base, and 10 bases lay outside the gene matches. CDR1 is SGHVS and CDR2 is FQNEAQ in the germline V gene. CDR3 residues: CASSLELYRDSNTEAFF. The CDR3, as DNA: TGTGCCAGCAGCTTAGAATTATACCGGGACAGCAACACTGAAGCTTTCTTT.

The CDR3: CASRPGTGLPGELFF. CDR3 DNA sequence: TGTGCCAGCAGGCCCGGGACAGGGCTTCCCGGGGAGCTGTTTTTT. This rearrangement joins TRBV5-6 to TRBJ2-2; 9 bases align to TRBD1. The CDR3 is 15 residues long. The trim removed 5 bases at V and 6 bases at J, leaving 8 bases unmatched. Germline CDR1 reads SGHDT; CDR2 reads YYEEEE.

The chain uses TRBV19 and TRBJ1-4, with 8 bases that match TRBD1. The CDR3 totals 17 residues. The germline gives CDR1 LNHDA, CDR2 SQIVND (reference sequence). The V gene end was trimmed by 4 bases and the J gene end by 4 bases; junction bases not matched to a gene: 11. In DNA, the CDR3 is TGTGCCAGTAGTAAAGTCGTCACGGGACAGGTTAATGAAAAACTGTTTTTT. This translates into CASSKVVTGQVNEKLFF.

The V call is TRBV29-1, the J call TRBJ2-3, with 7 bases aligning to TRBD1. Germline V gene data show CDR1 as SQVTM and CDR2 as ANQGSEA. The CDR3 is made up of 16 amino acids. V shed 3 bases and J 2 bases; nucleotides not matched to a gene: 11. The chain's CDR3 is CSVEGSTGSHTDTQYF. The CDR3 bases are TGCAGCGTTGAGGGTTCGACAGGGTCCCACACAGATACGCAGTATTTT.

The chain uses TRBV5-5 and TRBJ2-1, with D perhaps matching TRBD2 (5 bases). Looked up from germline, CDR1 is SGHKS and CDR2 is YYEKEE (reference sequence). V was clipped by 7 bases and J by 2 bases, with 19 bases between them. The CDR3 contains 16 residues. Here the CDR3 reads CASFLFGGRAYNEQFF. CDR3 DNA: TGTGCCAGCTTCCTCTTCGGAGGACGCGCCTACAATGAGCAGTTCTTC.

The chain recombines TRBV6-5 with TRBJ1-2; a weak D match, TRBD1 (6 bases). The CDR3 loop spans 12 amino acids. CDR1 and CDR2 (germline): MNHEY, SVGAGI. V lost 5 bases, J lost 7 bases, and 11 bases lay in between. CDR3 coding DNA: TGTGCCAGCAGTCACGGGGGGCCTGGCTACACCTTC. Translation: CASSHGGPGYTF.

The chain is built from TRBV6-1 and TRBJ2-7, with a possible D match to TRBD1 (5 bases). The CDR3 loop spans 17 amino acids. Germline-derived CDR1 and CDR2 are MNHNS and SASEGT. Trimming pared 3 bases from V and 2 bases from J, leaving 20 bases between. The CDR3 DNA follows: TGTGCCAGCAGTGACCCCGACAGCGAAACTCTAGCCTACGAGCAGTACGTC. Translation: CASSDPDSETLAYEQYV.

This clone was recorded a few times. The DNA of the CDR3 is TGTGCCAGTAGTATTCCGACAAATCAGCCCCAGCATTTT. It specifies CASSIPTNQPQHF. V is TRBV19 and J is TRBJ1-5; no firm D call. The germline V and J ends were trimmed by 3 bases and 4 bases, with 7 bases remaining between them. CDR1 is LNHDA, CDR2 SQIVND, per germline (reference sequence). This CDR3 is 13 amino acids long.